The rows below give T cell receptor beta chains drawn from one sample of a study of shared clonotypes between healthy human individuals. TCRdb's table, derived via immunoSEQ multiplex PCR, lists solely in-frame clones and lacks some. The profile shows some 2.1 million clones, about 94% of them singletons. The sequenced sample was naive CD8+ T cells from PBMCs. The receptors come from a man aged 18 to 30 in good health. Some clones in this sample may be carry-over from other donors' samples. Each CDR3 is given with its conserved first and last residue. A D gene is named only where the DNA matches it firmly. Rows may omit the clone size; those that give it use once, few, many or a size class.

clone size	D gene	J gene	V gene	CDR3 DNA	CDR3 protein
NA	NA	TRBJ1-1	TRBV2	TGTGCCACCATCCTCAGGAACACTGAAGCTTTCTTT	CATILRNTEAFF
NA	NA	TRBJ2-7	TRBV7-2	TGTGCCAGCAGCTTATATCGGGAGTACGAGCAGTACTTC	CASSLYREYEQYF
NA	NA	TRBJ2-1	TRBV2	TGTGCCAGCAGTGAAGAAGGGTCCAGCTCCTACAATGAGCAGTTCTTC	CASSEEGSSSYNEQFF
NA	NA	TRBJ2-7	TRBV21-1	TGTGCCAGCAGTCCTCCCGGGACACACGACGAGCAGTACTTC	CASSPPGTHDEQYF
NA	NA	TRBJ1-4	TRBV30	TGTGCCTGGAGAGCCTGGGGGGGCTGGGAAAAACTGTTTTTT	CAWRAWGGWEKLFF
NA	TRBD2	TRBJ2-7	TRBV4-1	TGCGCCAGCAGCCCTATCAGCGGGGACTCCTACGAGCAGTACTTC	CASSPISGDSYEQYF
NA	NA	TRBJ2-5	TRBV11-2	TGTGCCAGCAGCCCAGGACTACAAACACAAGAGACCCAGTACTTC	CASSPGLQTQETQYF
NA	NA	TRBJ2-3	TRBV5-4	TGTGCCAGCAGCTACAATGCAGATACGCAGTATTTT	CASSYNADTQYF
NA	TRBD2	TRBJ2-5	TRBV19	TGTGCCAGTAGTTCCCTGGGGACTAGCGGTCCCTTGGGGACCCAGTACTTC	CASSSLGTSGPLGTQYF
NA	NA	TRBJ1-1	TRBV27	TGTGCCAGCAGTGTAATCGGGGGTGTGACTGAAGCTTTCTTT	CASSVIGGVTEAFF
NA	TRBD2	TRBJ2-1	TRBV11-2	TGTGCCAGCAGCCAAGAGGCGCGTGTAGCGGGTGACCACAATGAGCAGTTCTTC	CASSQEARVAGDHNEQFF
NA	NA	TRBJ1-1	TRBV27	TGTGCCAGCAGTTTAATTGGCTCCCCGAACACTGAAGCTTTCTTT	CASSLIGSPNTEAFF
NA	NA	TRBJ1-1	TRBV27	TGTGCCAGTCAAATAGGCACGGGCACTGAAGCTTTCTTT	CASQIGTGTEAFF
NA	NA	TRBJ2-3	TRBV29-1	TGCAGCGTTTGTGTCCCGAATACAGATACGCAGTATTTT	CSVCVPNTDTQYF
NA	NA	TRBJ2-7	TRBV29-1	TGCAGCGTTGGTCGGGCCTACGAGCAGTACTTC	CSVGRAYEQYF
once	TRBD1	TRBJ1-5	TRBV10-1	TGCGCCAGCAGTGACTCCGGACAGGGTCGGGGCAATCAGCCCCAGCATTTT	CASSDSGQGRGNQPQHF
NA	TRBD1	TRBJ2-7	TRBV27	TGTGCCAGCAGTAGACAGGGCTTCGATGGCTCCTACGAGCAGTACTTC	CASSRQGFDGSYEQYF
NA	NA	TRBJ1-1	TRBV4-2	TGTGCCAGCAGCCCTGAACAGGCACTAATGAACACTGAAGCTTTCTTT	CASSPEQALMNTEAFF
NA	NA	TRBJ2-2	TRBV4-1	TGCGCCAGCAGCGGAGGGCTAGTCCTGAACACCGGGGAGCTGTTTTTT	CASSGGLVLNTGELFF
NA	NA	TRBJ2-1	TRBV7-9	TGTGCCAGCAGCTTAGCATCTTACAATGAGCAGTTCTTC	CASSLASYNEQFF
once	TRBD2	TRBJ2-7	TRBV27	TGTGCCAGCATGGCTCGACTAGCGGGATCTACCTCCTACGAGCAGTACTTC	CASMARLAGSTSYEQYF
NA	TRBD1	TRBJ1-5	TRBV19	TGTGCCAGTACCTTGGACAGGGGGCTGTTTCAGCCCCAGCATTTT	CASTLDRGLFQPQHF
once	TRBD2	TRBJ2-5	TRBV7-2	TGTGCCAGCAGCTTAGATGGGGATCAGACTAGCGGGGAGGCCCAGTACTTC	CASSLDGDQTSGEAQYF
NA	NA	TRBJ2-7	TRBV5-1	TGCGCCAGCCGGGACCGGACTACCTACGAGCAGTACTTC	CASRDRTTYEQYF
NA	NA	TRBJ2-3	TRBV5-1	TGCGCCAGCAGCTTGTCCCTACAGGGATTTGGCACAGATACGCAGTATTTT	CASSLSLQGFGTDTQYF
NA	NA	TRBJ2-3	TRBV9	TGTGCCAGCAGCGTAGGCGGCGGTACGCAGTATTTT	CASSVGGGTQYF
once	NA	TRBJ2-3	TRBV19	TGTGCCAGTACCACATATTTCGGGGAGGCAGATACGCAGTATTTT	CASTTYFGEADTQYF
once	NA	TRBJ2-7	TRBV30	TGTGCCTGGAGGGCCAGTCTTTGGGGGGAGCAGTACTTC	CAWRASLWGEQYF
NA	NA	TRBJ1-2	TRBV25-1	TGTGCCAGCAGTGGGCCGCTACTCTATGGCTACACCTTC	CASSGPLLYGYTF
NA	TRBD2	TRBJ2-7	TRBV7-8	TGTGCCAGCAGCATCGGGACTAGCGGGAGCTACGAGCAGTACTTC	CASSIGTSGSYEQYF
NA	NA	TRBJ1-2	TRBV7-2	TGTGCCAGCAGCTACTTACTTTATGGCTACACCTTC	CASSYLLYGYTF
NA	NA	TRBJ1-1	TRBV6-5	TGTGCCAGCAGTTACTCGTGGGGGGCATCAAGGACTGAAGCTTTCTTT	CASSYSWGASRTEAFF
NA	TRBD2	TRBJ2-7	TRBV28	TGTGCCAGCAGCGGGAGCGGGAGACGCGCCTACGAGCAGTACTTC	CASSGSGRRAYEQYF
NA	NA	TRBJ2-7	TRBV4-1	TGCGCCAGCAGTCCTGACAACTACGAGCAGTACTTC	CASSPDNYEQYF
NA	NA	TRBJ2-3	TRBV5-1	TGCGCCAGCAGCGTCTCCCCGACGGAGAACACAGATACGCAGTATTTT	CASSVSPTENTDTQYF
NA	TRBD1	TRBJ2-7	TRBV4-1	TGCGCCAGCAGCCAAGCGGGACAGGGTGTTTACGAGCAGTACTTC	CASSQAGQGVYEQYF
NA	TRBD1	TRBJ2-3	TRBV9	TGTGCCAGCAGCCTGGGGACAGGGCCAGCCACAGATACGCAGTATTTT	CASSLGTGPATDTQYF
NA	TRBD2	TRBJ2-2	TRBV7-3	TGTGCCAGCAGCTCACCAGATAGCGGGAGGGCCGACGGCGGGGAGCTGTTTTTT	CASSSPDSGRADGGELFF
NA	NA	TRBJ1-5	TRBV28	TGTGCCAGCAGGTGGGGAGGGCCGAATCAGCCCCAGCATTTT	CASRWGGPNQPQHF
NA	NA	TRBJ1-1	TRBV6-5	TGTGCCAGCAGTTACCCGAAGTACGGGGGCGGCACTGAAGCTTTCTTT	CASSYPKYGGGTEAFF
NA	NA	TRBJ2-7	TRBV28	TGTGCCAGCGCTCCCCGGGGGCGGACAATAACCCACAATATATACGAGCAGTACTTC	CASAPRGRTITHNIYEQYF
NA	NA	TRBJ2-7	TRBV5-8	TGTGCCAGCAGCTTGTTTCGGGACGAGGGGTACGAGCAGTACTTC	CASSLFRDEGYEQYF
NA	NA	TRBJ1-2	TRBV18	TGTGCCAGCTCCCTCGACCGGGGGGGCGATGGCTACACCTTC	CASSLDRGGDGYTF
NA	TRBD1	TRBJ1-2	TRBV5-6	TGTGCCAGCAGCATGGGGACAGGAATAGCTAACTATGGCTACACCTTC	CASSMGTGIANYGYTF
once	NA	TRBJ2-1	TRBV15	TGTGCCACCAGCAATAGGGACCCTACTGCCGAGCAGTTCTTC	CATSNRDPTAEQFF
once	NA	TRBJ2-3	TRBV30	TGTGCCTGGAAGGTAAAAACAGATACGCAGTATTTT	CAWKVKTDTQYF
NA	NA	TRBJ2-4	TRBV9	TGTGCCAGCAGCCCCAGTTTGGCCAAAAACATTCAGTACTTC	CASSPSLAKNIQYF
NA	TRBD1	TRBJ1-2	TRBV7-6	TGTGCCAGCAGCTTAGGTCCCCGGACAGGGAGGAGGAACTATGGCTACACCTTC	CASSLGPRTGRRNYGYTF
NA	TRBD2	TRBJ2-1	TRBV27	TGTGCCAGCACCAAGGGCCGAGCGGGATCCAATGAGCAGTTCTTC	CASTKGRAGSNEQFF